Listed below are T cell receptor beta chains from one sample, sequenced in a study of T cells in Graves' hyperthyroidism and ophthalmopathy. Each CDR3 protein is one row after TCRdb ran MiXCR on the multiplex PCR reads. The table lists more than 500,000 distinct CDR3 sequences, 15% to 20% of them singletons, with 25% to 30% in the top ten. Sequencing was done on a sample of blood. The receptors were sampled from a woman younger than 45 with Graves' ophthalmopathy. Each CDR3 is given with its conserved first and last residue. The D gene is left open where the match is weak. The size field is filled for only some rows; it gives once, few, many or a size class.

>.|few|TRBJ1-1|TRBV12-5
TGTGCTAGTGGTTCTCAGGTGAACACTGAAGCTTTCTTT
CASGSQVNTEAFF
>.|many|TRBJ1-5|TRBV30
TGTGCCTGGAGTCCCGGTTTGGGCAATCAGCCCCAGCATTTT
CAWSPGLGNQPQHF
>TRBD1|many|TRBJ1-5|TRBV10-3
TGTGCCATCAGTGGGGGACAGGGCGATCAGCCCCAGCATTTT
CAISGGQGDQPQHF
>.|.|TRBJ2-2|TRBV5-6
TGTGCCAGCAGCTATGGGACAAAGACCGGGGAGCTGTTTTTT
CASSYGTKTGELFF
>.|.|TRBJ2-5|TRBV6-5
TGTGCCAGCAGTTACCCCAAATCCGGACATGTAACCCAGTACTTC
CASSYPKSGHVTQYF
>TRBD2|many|TRBJ2-7|TRBV20-1
TGCTGCGGACTAGCGGGAGGAAACGAGCAGTACTTC
CCGLAGGNEQYF
>.|many|TRBJ1-4|TRBV28
TGTGCCAGTAATACCGATGAAAAACTGTTTTTT
CASNTDEKLFF
>TRBD1|.|TRBJ2-7|TRBV25-1
TGTGCCAGCAGTGACGTATTGGGACAGGGTATCAACGAGCAGTACTTC
CASSDVLGQGINEQYF
>.|.|TRBJ2-1|TRBV9
TGTGCCAGCAACGGACTAAGGGAGGACTCCCACAATGAGCAGTTCTTC
CASNGLREDSHNEQFF
>.|few|TRBJ1-5|TRBV20-1
TGCAGTGCTCCCCCCGAGGTCAATCAGCCCCAGCATTTT
CSAPPEVNQPQHF
>.|many|TRBJ2-1|TRBV6-2/TRBV6-3
TGTGCCAGCGGTCCTACACCCGACACCTACAATGAGCAGTTCTTC
CASGPTPDTYNEQFF
>.|many|TRBJ2-1|TRBV3-1
TGTGCCAGCAGCCAACTAGCATCGGACAATGAGCAGTTCTTC
CASSQLASDNEQFF
>TRBD1|.|TRBJ2-7|TRBV6-1
TGTGCCAGCAGAGGGACAGGACATTACGAGCAGTACTTC
CASRGTGHYEQYF
>.|few|TRBJ1-1|TRBV27
TGTGCCAGCGGGGGGGGGTTGACTGAAGCTTTCTTT
CASGGGLTEAFF
>.|.|TRBJ2-4|TRBV2
TGTGCCAGCAGTGAACGGCGGGGTTTCGGAACGCGCATTCAGTACTTC
CASSERRGFGTRIQYF
>.|many|TRBJ1-6|TRBV7-2
TGTGCCAGCAGCTTCCAGGGCGGGGGTAATTCACCCCTCCACTTT
CASSFQGGGNSPLHF
>TRBD1|.|TRBJ2-5|TRBV6-5
TGTGCCAGCAGTTACACGGGACAGGGCCGAGAGACCCAGTACTTC
CASSYTGQGRETQYF
>.|.|TRBJ2-5|TRBV5-8
TGTGCCAGCAGCTTTGCCCGGGACCAGGGACAAGAGACCCAGTACTTC
CASSFARDQGQETQYF
>.|many|TRBJ2-5|TRBV2
TGTGCCAGCGAGACCCGGGACTTCGAAGAGACCCAGTACTTC
CASETRDFEETQYF
>TRBD1|.|TRBJ2-3|TRBV6-9
TGCGCCAGCCAGGGGGCTGATGATACGCAGTATTTT
CASQGADDTQYF
>TRBD2|many|TRBJ2-5|TRBV5-4
TGTGCCAGCAGCTTTAGGACTAGTCTCGGAGAGACCCAGTACTTC
CASSFRTSLGETQYF
>TRBD1|few|TRBJ1-5|TRBV12-3/TRBV12-4
TGTGCCAGCAGTGAGGACAGGAGCAATCAGCCCCAGCATTTT
CASSEDRSNQPQHF
>TRBD1|.|TRBJ2-1|TRBV24-1
TGTGCCACCAGTGATCAACGCCCCGGGACAGGTTCAGCAAATGAGCAGTTCTTC
CATSDQRPGTGSANEQFF
>TRBD2|many|TRBJ2-3|TRBV2
TGTGCCAGCGGTCCTAGCGGAACGATCACAGATACGCAGTATTTT
CASGPSGTITDTQYF
>TRBD1|many|TRBJ2-2|TRBV27
TGTGCCAGCAGCTTCGGACAGGGCGGGACCGGGGAGCTGTTTTTT
CASSFGQGGTGELFF
>.|.|TRBJ2-3|TRBV5-6
TGTGCCAGCAGCTTGGCGGTCATGACTAGCACAGATACGCAGTATTTT
CASSLAVMTSTDTQYF
>TRBD1|.|TRBJ2-3|TRBV7-8
TGTGCCAGCAGCTTGGCCCTAAGGGGGCCAGACGATACGCAGTATTTT
CASSLALRGPDDTQYF
>TRBD1|many|TRBJ2-1|TRBV18
TGTGCCAGCTCACCAAGACAGGGGGTGGATGAGCAGTTCTTC
CASSPRQGVDEQFF
>TRBD1|many|TRBJ1-1|TRBV29-1
TGCAGCGTTTCCACGGGGACAGGGGGCGCGGGTTTCTTT
CSVSTGTGGAGFF
>TRBD1|.|TRBJ1-5|TRBV28
TGTGCCAGCAAGGGGGCAGGTCAGCCCCAGCATTTT
CASKGAGQPQHF
>.|.|TRBJ2-1|TRBV6-1
TGTGCCAGCAGATCCAAGGGGAATGGGTACAATGAGCAGTTCTTC
CASRSKGNGYNEQFF
>TRBD1|.|TRBJ1-4|TRBV5-4
TGTGCCAGCAGCCATGCGGGACAGGGAAGTAAGGAAAAACTGTTTTTT
CASSHAGQGSKEKLFF
>.|few|TRBJ1-5|TRBV6-1
TGTGCCAGCAGTTTGCAGACCCGGTGGAATAGCAATCAGCCCCAGCATTTT
CASSLQTRWNSNQPQHF